A single sample gave rise to the 8 T cell receptor beta chains below, sequenced in a study of blood T cell repertoires in COVID-19. Using immunoSEQ multiplex PCR, the repertoire was profiled, and TCRdb retains in-frame clones only, with some absent. The table has around 170,000 clones, 88% seen once. The sample taken for sequencing was PBMCs or T cells enriched from blood (not recorded which). The receptors originated from a woman in her late teens or twenties who had recovered from COVID-19.

This CDR3 is CASRRATSGAYNEQFF. Written as DNA, the CDR3 is TGTGCCAGTAGACGAGCGACTAGCGGAGCCTACAATGAGCAGTTCTTC. The V and J genes are TRBV19 and TRBJ2-1; 9 bases line up with TRBD2. Losses at the gene ends were 6 bases for V and 2 bases for J; bases not matched to a gene: 8. The CDR3 contains 16 residues. Per germline, CDR1 LNHDA and CDR2 SQIVND (reference sequence). The full variable domain, completed using reference TRBV19 and TRBJ2-1, is DGGITQSPKYLFRKEGQNVTLSCEQNLNHDAMYWYRQDPGQGLRLIYYSQIVNDFQKGDIAEGYSVSREKKESFPLTVTSAQKNPTAFYLCASRRATSGAYNEQFFGPGTRLTVL.

The chain uses TRBV28 and TRBJ1-3; no clear D gene. Germline V CDR1 and CDR2: MDHEN, SYDVKM. V was cut by 6 bases and J by 0 bases, with 15 bases left in between. CDR3 size: 16 residues. In DNA, the CDR3 is TGTGCCAGCAGGTCTTTCTGGGCCTTCTCTGGAAACACCATATATTTT. Translated: CASRSFWAFSGNTIYF. Filled out from reference TRBV28 and TRBJ1-3, the complete variable domain reads DVKVTQSSRYLVKRTGEKVFLECVQDMDHENMFWYRQDPGLGLRLIYFSYDVKMKEKGDIPEGYSVSREKKERFSLILESASTNQTSMYLCASRSFWAFSGNTIYFGEGSWLTVV.

The V and J genes are TRBV29-1 and TRBJ1-4; 7 bases fit TRBD1. Per germline, CDR1 SQVTM and CDR2 ANQGSEA. V trimming: 8 bases; J trimming: 0 bases; junction bases outside the gene matches: 6. The CDR3 totals 14 residues. This chain's CDR3 is CSSWDSATNEKLFF. Written as DNA, the CDR3 is TGCAGCTCATGGGACAGTGCAACTAATGAAAAACTGTTTTTT.

This clone was seen more than once but under ten times. The chain employs TRBV19 and TRBJ1-2, with D hard to call. V gave up 1 base and J gave up 0 bases, with 9 bases separating them. Germline loops: CDR1 LNHDA, CDR2 SQIVND (reference sequence). This CDR3 spans 15 amino acids. The CDR3 protein is CASSIGQNANYGYTF. The CDR3 bases are TGTGCCAGTAGTATAGGGCAGAATGCTAACTATGGCTACACCTTC.

V and J are TRBV19 and TRBJ2-1; perhaps TRBD1 as D (5 bases). CDR3 length: 15 amino acids. Per germline, CDR1 LNHDA and CDR2 SQIVND (reference sequence). V lost 1 base, J lost 4 bases, and 11 bases lay in between. The CDR3 DNA is TGTGCCAGTAGTATAGGCAGACAGATTTACAATGAGCAGTTCTTC. Translating gives CASSIGRQIYNEQFF.

This clone was recorded once. This chain links TRBV6-4 with TRBJ2-1; tentative D call: TRBD1 (6 bases). Trimming cost V 2 bases and J 1 base, with 9 bases left between them. Per germline, CDR1 MRHNA and CDR2 SNTAGT. The CDR3 spans 15 residues. CDR3 sequence: CASSDVDSSYNEQFF. CDR3 DNA: TGTGCCAGCAGTGACGTGGACAGTTCCTACAATGAGCAGTTCTTC.

This clone was observed a few times. The chain carries TRBV6-2 or TRBV6-3 and TRBJ2-1; 13 bases agree with TRBD2. CDR1 and CDR2 from the germline V gene are MNHEY and SVGEGT. Trimming cost V 5 bases and J 0 bases; bases outside gene matches: 4. The CDR3 totals 17 residues. The CDR3 region is CASSPRTSGSSYNEQFF. In DNA form, the CDR3 reads TGTGCCAGCAGTCCACGGACTAGCGGGAGCTCCTACAATGAGCAGTTCTTC.

The chain carries TRBV6-1 and TRBJ2-7, with TRBD2 matching 8 bases. Germline assignment: CDR1 MNHNS and CDR2 SASEGT. The V gene end was trimmed by 4 bases and the J gene end by 0 bases; junction bases not matched to a gene: 11. The CDR3 totals 17 residues. The CDR3 DNA is TGTGCCAGCAGTGTCTTCGGGGGGGGGCCAAGCTCCTACGAGCAGTACTTC. Translated: CASSVFGGGPSSYEQYF.